This T cell receptor (beta chain) was sequenced in a study of cytomegalovirus exposure and HLA in healthy donors (dated by TCRdb to the late 2010s). Notes on the research overall: An earlier analysis of 587 of the donors reported approximately 260 Gb of sequence data and about 120 million unique TCR beta sequences obtained from roughly 170 million T cells. A later genetic analysis used genome-wide SNP genotypes for about 60% of the roughly 700 donors, treating that subset as a discovery cohort. The genetic ancestry cluster associated with self-reported Caucasian donors included approximately 85% of the roughly 400 genotyped donors. The later analysis used no new phenotypic data to find candidate immune exposures, relying instead on TCR beta sequences and their occurrence across donors. On average, about 240,000 unique TCR beta nucleotide sequences were sequenced per donor among several hundred genotyped donors of the cohort, with 15% to 20% of those sequences being non-productive. All discovery cohort repertoires had been generated on a single sequencing platform. To decide whether each TCR beta V gene segment behaved as functional or pseudogenic, an earlier analysis of some 570 of the donors relied on high-throughput TCR beta sequencing. A handful of DR-DQ haplotypes were handled as single units for association and clustering because linkage in the cohort was strong. Alongside the repertoire data, information on donor age, sex, ethnicity and CMV serostatus was compiled. To predict cytomegalovirus infection status, the study brought together high-throughput TCR immunosequencing, statistical association of individual TCRs with disease status, and machine learning. Class I and class II HLA loci were covered by the typing at four-digit resolution. Approximately 310 gigabases of sequencing data and 80 million or so unique TCR sequences were included in an early release covering 550 to 650 HLA-typed donors. The number of typed donors differed by locus: about 629-640 for A, B, C, DRB1 and DQB1; 500 to 550 for DQA1; 606 for DPA1; and about 470 for DPB1. Besides the first cohort of around 670 subjects, a separate validation cohort made up of 120 different subjects was used. The study used immunosequencing to profile the T cell repertoires of approximately 640 subjects and linked those repertoires to cytomegalovirus serostatus. A later analysis re-examined previously published TCR beta repertoires from more than 650 donors and added high-resolution HLA genotyping to investigate patterns of TCR occurrence. The study aimed to test whether signatures of past pathogen exposure could be identified by cataloging public T cell receptors.

As concerns this clone: Its antigen remains undetermined.

V is cut by 5 bases and J by 1 base, and the space between the germline ends is 6 bases. There are 13 amino acids in the CDR3, from cysteine to phenylalanine inclusive. Solely the CDR3 DNA is kept, with 39 bases framed from the first base. Per the germline V gene (reference sequence), GTSNPN is the CDR1 and SVGIG is the CDR2. The cohort comprised some 700 healthy bone marrow donors. All cohort members were sampled while nominally healthy, although unrecorded immune exposures were likely present. The donor tested CMV seronegative and was one of the 352 seronegative cohort members. Every donor gave a peripheral blood sample, and the peripheral blood mononuclear cells from that sample were used for TCR beta sequencing. The Qiagen DNeasy Blood Extraction Kit was used to extract genomic DNA from the blood cell samples. The receptor library was made with the immunoSEQ multiplex PCR assay. The multiplex PCR relied on a mix of 60 forward primers for TCR Vbeta segments and 13 reverse primers for TCR Jbeta segments. The CDR3 region of rearranged TCR beta genes was amplified from genomic DNA by a multiplex PCR assay. On the Illumina HiSeq System, the amplified TCR beta libraries were sequenced as 87-base-pair reads. Turning to the authors' computational methods: A later analysis counted around 72 million unique TCR beta chains across the 666 repertoires, and 9.5 million to 11 million of these chains were shared by at least two donors. Raw reads were error-corrected and collapsed into unique sequences by a nearest-neighbor algorithm in which closely related sequences were merged to remove PCR and sequencing errors. To assign V, D and J gene segments, CDR3 sequences were aligned to IMGT reference sequences. Each retained sequence needed at least a six-nucleotide match to both a V gene segment and a J gene segment. A rearrangement was called productive if the CDR3 had no stop codons and remained in frame with V and J, and every other rearrangement was called non-productive. Following IMGT convention, CDR3 was defined as the stretch from the second conserved V-encoded cysteine to the conserved J-encoded phenylalanine. The earlier analysis of some 580 of the donors excluded any sequence lacking an unambiguous match to a single V gene segment. An earlier analysis of a few hundred of the donors called V segments functional above 56.7% productive rearrangements and segregating when the between-donor standard deviation exceeded 5%. A statistical classification framework was built to diagnose cytomegalovirus status from the catalog of TCR beta chain sequences. In a later analysis, V and J genes were assigned by comparing TCR nucleotide sequences against IMGT/GENE-DB human TR gene sequences. Using the TCRdist pipeline, a later analysis assigned CDR3 sequences along with most-parsimonious VDJ recombination scenarios. A later analysis defined each TCR beta chain by its CDR3 amino acid sequence plus V-gene family, and excluded reads lacking a unique V-gene family. A later analysis removed 592 highly shared, low-generation-probability nucleotide sequences to deal with suspected cross-contamination and a sequencing artifact. In a later analysis, a clonal expansion index for each public chain was calculated from normalized within-repertoire ranks of inferred template counts. In a later analysis, generation probabilities were computed using a VDJ recombination model fitted to out-of-frame rearrangements, and the results were checked against IGoR. A later analysis scored TCR-TCR, TCR-HLA and TCR-CMV co-occurrence with hypergeometric tests, applying a repertoire-size bias correction to TCR pairs. To estimate false discovery rates, a later analysis permuted the HLA or CMV assignments 20 times. In a later analysis, co-occurring TCRs were grouped using DBSCAN, with TCRdist sequence similarity added in when clustering inside HLA-allele-positive subsets. Repertoires with fewer than 30,000 or more than 120,000 public chains were left out of co-occurrence clustering, as were five repertoires with anomalous nucleotide sharing. The immuneACCESS repertoire file appears here via TCRdb, limited to in-frame rearrangements. These files lack a portion of the clones; in checked studies, under half of the deficit traces to unresolved V genes, and the cause of the others is not known. The V and J calls and clone size are taken from that table; D and trimming were inferred from the DNA. The sample's records list 68,000 or so clones. The ten largest clones add up to 15% of the sample.

The full study reports these points: Linkage disequilibrium might explain the correlated functional status among segregating V segments, but an unknown experimental factor could not be ruled out. The classifier was reported to diagnose cytomegalovirus status with high specificity and sensitivity in both the original and validation cohorts. Three of the identified cytomegalovirus-associated TCR beta chains were confirmed in vitro to be specific for cytomegalovirus antigens. In a later analysis, most CMV-associated TCR beta chains were found to appear HLA-restricted, with HLA associations seemingly driven largely by CMV exposure. A later analysis associated 16,951 TCR beta sequences with specific HLA alleles at a false discovery rate of 0.05. A group of highly shared sequence variants was considered likely to be a technical artifact of the sequencing pipeline. A later genetic analysis reported fewer N-insertions in productive TCRs among donors in an Asian-associated ancestry cluster than the approximately 670-donor mean. A further reported finding was that TCR beta sequences accurately predicted the HLA-A and HLA-B alleles for most subjects in the first cohort. While some public TCRs were present in many individuals, most TCR sequences turned up only very rarely across donors. According to the authors, the approach could potentially be generalized to other disease states and immunological phenotypes. V-gene and J-gene trimming of TCR beta chains was associated with a missense DCLRE1C variant in a later genetic analysis, and the association was replicated in an independent cohort. In a later analysis, TCR association rates were found to vary across HLA loci, with the most associated TCRs seen for DRB1 alleles and the fewest for HLA-C alleles. CMV serostatus was the only immune exposure information available for the cohort. In this cohort, only TCR beta chains were sequenced, and detectable features were limited by the absence of alpha or paired-chain data. Because some donors lacked HLA typing at each locus, the association tests relied only on the typed subset. Roughly uniform sequencing depth across donors was assumed in presence/absence analyses, although this assumption may not hold. Because counts were too low, about 17 rarely observed V segments, including chromosome 9 orphons, were excluded from the earlier analysis of 587 of the donors. Assigning TCR associations to individual alleles was difficult when HLA alleles, especially DR and DQ, strongly co-occurred. A later analysis reported that several top co-occurrence clusters appeared linked to parvovirus B19, influenza, CMV and Epstein-Barr virus. In an earlier analysis of fewer than 750 of the donors, most TCR beta V segments were observed in productive rearrangements about 87% or about 30% of the time, broadly matching IMGT annotations. A total of some 180 TCR beta chains were listed by the study as associated with cytomegalovirus. Because the 87-base-pair reads could not distinguish some IMGT-functional V segments, including TRBV6-2 and TRBV6-3, those segments were excluded. A later analysis found that HLA-associated TCR beta chains were more clonally expanded and had lower generation probabilities than equally common non-associated chains.

The chain uses TRBV30 and TRBJ1-6; no D gene can be assigned with confidence. The specimen sequenced was PBMCs. The TCR originated in a boy aged 10-17 years in good health and CMV-seronegative. The DNA reads as follows: TGTGCCTGGGACGGGTCCTATAATTCACCCCTCCACTTT. Its protein reads: CAWDGSYNSPLHF.